This T cell receptor (beta chain) was identified during a study of T cell clonality in common variable immunodeficiency. The study, taken as a whole, reports: T cell subpopulation sequencing would be needed to explain CVID clonality.

Germline lookup yields CDR1 DFQATT and CDR2 SNEGSKA (reference sequence). CDR3 length: 14 amino acids. The V and J ends lost 0 bases and 1 base respectively, with 9 bases between them. Clones were sequenced by immunoSEQ multiplex PCR, and TCRdb holds only the in-frame ones, with some missing. The table lists about 40,000 clones, with no singletons. This clone was detected many times. What it binds is unknown. The read comes to an end 3 residues before the CDR3 does, leaving the germline J gene to fill in the end. The chain carries TRBV20-1 and TRBJ2-5; D ambiguous. The sample consisted of peripheral blood mononuclear cells. The source is a person aged 18 to 75 in good health. CDR3 protein: CSARDRRGQETQYF. The covered CDR3 bases are TGCAGTGCTAGAGATCGGCGCGGCCAAGAGACC.